This T cell receptor beta chain was captured by sequencing in a study of CD8 T cells in Susac syndrome. TCR beta sequencing covered blood CD8+ and CD4+ T cells. The TEMRA cells underwent FACS enrichment, while the CD8+ and CD4+ T cells underwent negative isolation. Reverse transcription of roughly 0.5 to 1 ug RNA was performed with random hexamers. TCRdb analysed the immunoSEQ multiplex PCR reads with MiXCR anew, one entry per CDR3 protein. The sample includes over 300,000 distinct CDR3 sequences, just over 90% of them seen just once. This clonotype was seen a few times. V dropped 2 bases and J dropped 4 bases, with 9 bases sitting between them. The CDR3 contains 14 residues. CDR1 is LGHNA, CDR2 YNFKEQ, per germline.

Sequences were obtained from CD4+ T cells from PBMCs. This TCR was sampled from a human donor with multiple sclerosis. The genes are TRBV4-2 and TRBJ2-1; D might be TRBD1 (6 bases). The CDR3 nucleotides read TGTGCCAGCAGCCAATCGGGACATTACAATGAGCAGTTCTTC. This sequence encodes CASSQSGHYNEQFF.